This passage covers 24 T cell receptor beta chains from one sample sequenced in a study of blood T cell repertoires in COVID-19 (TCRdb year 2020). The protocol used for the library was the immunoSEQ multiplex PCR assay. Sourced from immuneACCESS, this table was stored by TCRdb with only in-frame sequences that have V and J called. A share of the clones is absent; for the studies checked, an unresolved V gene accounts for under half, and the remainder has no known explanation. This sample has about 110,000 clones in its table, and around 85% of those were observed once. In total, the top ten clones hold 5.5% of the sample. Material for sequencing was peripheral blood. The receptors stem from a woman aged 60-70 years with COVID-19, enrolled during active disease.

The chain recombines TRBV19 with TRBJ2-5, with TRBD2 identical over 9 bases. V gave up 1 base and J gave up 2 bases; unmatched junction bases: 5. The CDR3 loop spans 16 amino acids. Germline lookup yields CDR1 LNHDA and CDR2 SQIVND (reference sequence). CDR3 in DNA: TGTGCCAGTAGTATAGCCCCAGCGGGGGGACAAGAGACCCAGTACTTC. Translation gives CASSIAPAGGQETQYF.

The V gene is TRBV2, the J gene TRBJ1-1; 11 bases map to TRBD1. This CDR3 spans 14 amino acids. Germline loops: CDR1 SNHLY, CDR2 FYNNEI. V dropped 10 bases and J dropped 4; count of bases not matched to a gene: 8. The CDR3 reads CATSSGTGGTEAFF. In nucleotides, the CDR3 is TGTGCCACATCCTCCGGGACAGGGGGCACTGAAGCTTTCTTT.

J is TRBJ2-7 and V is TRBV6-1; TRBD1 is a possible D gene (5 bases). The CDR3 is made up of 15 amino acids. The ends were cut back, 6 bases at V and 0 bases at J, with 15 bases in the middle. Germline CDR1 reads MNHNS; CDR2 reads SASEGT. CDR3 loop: CASSLDIPSSYEQYF. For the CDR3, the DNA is TGTGCCAGCAGCCTGGACATACCGAGCTCCTACGAGCAGTACTTC.

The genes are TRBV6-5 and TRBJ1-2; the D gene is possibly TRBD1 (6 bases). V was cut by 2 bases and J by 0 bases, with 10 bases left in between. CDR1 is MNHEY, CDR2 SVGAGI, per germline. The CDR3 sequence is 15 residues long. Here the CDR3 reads CASSYRGAPNYGYTF. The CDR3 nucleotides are TGTGCCAGCAGTTACCGGGGGGCTCCTAACTATGGCTACACCTTC.

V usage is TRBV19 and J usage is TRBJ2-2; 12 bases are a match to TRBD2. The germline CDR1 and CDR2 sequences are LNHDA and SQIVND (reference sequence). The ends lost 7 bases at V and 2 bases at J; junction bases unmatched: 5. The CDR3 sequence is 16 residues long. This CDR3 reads CASKRLAGANTGELFF. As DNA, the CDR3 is TGTGCCAGTAAGAGACTAGCGGGGGCTAACACCGGGGAGCTGTTTTTT.

The CDR3 spells CAISSNGGQDYGYTF. In nucleotides, the CDR3 is TGTGCCATCAGTAGTAACGGAGGACAGGACTATGGCTACACCTTC. The chain combines TRBV10-3 with TRBJ1-2; TRBD1 matches 7 bases. V shed 5 bases and J 3 bases; nucleotides not matched to a gene: 9. This CDR3 region has 15 residues. Germline values: CDR1 ENHRY, CDR2 SYGVKD.

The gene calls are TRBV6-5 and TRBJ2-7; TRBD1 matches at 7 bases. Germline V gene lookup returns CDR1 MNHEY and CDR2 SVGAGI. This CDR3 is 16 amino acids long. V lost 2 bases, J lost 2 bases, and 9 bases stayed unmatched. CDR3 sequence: CASSYATWDRTYEQYF. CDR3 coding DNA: TGTGCCAGCAGTTACGCCACCTGGGACAGAACCTACGAGCAGTACTTC.

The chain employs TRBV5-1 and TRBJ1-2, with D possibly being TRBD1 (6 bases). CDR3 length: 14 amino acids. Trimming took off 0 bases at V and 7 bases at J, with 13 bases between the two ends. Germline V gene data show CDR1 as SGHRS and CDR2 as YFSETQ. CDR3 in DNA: TGCGCCAGCAGCTTGGTTTCAGGGGATGGTGGCTACACCTTC. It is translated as CASSLVSGDGGYTF. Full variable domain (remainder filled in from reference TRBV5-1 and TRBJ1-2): KAGVTQTPRYLIKTRGQQVTLSCSPISGHRSVSWYQQTPGQGLQFLFEYFSETQRNKGNFPGRFSGRQFSNSRSEMNVSTLELGDSALYLCASSLVSGDGGYTFGSGTRLTVV.

The CDR3 loop is CASSPRSTDSNYGYTF. The CDR3 DNA follows: TGTGCCAGCTCACCACGGTCGACGGACTCTAACTATGGCTACACCTTC. V gene TRBV18 combines with J gene TRBJ1-2; D gene ambiguous. CDR1 KGHSH and CDR2 LQKENI come from the germline V gene. This CDR3 region has 16 residues. V shed 1 base and J shed 0 bases, with 12 bases lying between them.

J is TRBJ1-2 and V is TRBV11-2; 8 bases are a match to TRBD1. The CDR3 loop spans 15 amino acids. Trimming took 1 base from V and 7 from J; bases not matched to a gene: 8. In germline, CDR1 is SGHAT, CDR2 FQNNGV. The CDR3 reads CASSLGRQGASGYTF. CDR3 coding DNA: TGTGCCAGCAGCTTAGGTCGGCAGGGGGCGAGTGGCTACACCTTC.

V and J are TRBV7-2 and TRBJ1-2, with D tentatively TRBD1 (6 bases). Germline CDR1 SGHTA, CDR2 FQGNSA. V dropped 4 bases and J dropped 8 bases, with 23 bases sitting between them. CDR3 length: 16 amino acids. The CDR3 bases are TGTGCCAGCAGCTCGCGCAGGGGTACGCTGTCGGAAGGCTACACCTTC. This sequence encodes CASSSRRGTLSEGYTF. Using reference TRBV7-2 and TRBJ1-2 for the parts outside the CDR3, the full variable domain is GAGVSQSPSNKVTEKGKDVELRCDPISGHTALYWYRQSLGQGLEFLIYFQGNSAPDKSGLPSDRFSAERTGGSVSTLTIQRTQQEDSAVYLCASSSRRGTLSEGYTFGSGTRLTVV.

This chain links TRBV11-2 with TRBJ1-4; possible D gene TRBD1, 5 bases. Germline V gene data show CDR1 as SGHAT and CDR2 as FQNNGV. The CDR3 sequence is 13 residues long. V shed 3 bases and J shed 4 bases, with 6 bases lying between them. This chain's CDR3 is CASSLTDNEKLFF. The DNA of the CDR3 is TGTGCCAGCAGCTTGACAGATAATGAAAAACTGTTTTTT.

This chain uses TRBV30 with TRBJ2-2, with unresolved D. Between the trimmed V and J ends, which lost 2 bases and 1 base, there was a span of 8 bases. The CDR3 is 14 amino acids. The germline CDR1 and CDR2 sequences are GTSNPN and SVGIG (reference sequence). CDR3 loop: CAWSLQVNTGELFF. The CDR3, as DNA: TGTGCCTGGAGTCTTCAGGTGAACACCGGGGAGCTGTTTTTT.

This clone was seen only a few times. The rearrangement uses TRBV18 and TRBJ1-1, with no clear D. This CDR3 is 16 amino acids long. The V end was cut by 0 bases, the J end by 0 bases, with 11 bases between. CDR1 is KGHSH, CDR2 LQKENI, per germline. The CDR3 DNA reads TGTGCCAGCTCACCACCCCTGAACATTATGAACACTGAAGCTTTCTTT. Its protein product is CASSPPLNIMNTEAFF.

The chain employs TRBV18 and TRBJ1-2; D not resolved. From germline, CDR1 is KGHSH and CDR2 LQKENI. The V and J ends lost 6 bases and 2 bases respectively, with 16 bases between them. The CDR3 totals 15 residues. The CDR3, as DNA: TGTGCCAGCTCTATGGCAGGAATAATGAACTATGGCTACACCTTC. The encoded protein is CASSMAGIMNYGYTF.

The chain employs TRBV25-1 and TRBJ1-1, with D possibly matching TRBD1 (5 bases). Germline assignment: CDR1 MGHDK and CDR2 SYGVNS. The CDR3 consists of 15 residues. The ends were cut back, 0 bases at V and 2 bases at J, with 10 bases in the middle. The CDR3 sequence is CASSEYMGGNTEAFF. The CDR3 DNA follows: TGTGCCAGCAGTGAATACATGGGGGGAAACACTGAAGCTTTCTTT.

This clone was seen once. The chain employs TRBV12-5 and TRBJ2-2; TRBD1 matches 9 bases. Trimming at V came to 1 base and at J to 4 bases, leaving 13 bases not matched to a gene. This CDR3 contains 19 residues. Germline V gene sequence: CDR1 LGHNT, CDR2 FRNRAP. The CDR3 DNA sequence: TGTGCTAGTGGTTTGGGAACAGGGGGCTTTCAAATGCGCACCGGGGAGCTGTTTTTT. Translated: CASGLGTGGFQMRTGELFF.

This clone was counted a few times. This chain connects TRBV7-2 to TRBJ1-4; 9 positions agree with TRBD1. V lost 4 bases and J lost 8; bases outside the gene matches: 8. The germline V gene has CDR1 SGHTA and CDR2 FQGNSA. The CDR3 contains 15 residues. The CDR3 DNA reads TGTGCCAGCAGCTCCTGGGACAGGGCTGGGGAAAAACTGTTTTTT. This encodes CASSSWDRAGEKLFF.

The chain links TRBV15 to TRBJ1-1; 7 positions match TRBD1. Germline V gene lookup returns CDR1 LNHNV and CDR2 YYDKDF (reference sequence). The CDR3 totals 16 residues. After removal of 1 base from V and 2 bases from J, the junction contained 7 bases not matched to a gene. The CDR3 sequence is CATSRGQTGLNTEAFF. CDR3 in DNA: TGTGCCACCAGCAGAGGACAGACAGGGCTAAACACTGAAGCTTTCTTT.

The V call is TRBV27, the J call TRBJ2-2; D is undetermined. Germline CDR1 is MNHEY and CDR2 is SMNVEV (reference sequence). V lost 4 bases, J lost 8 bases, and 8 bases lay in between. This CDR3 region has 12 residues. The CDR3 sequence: CASSWSRGELFF. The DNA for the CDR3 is TGTGCCAGCAGTTGGTCGAGGGGGGAGCTGTTTTTT.

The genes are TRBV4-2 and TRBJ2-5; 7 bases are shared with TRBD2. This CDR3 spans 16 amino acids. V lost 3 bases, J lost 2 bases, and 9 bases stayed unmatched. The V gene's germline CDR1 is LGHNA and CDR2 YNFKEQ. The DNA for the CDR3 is TGTGCCAGCAGCCAGCGGGGGACTAACCCACAAGAGACCCAGTACTTC. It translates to CASSQRGTNPQETQYF.

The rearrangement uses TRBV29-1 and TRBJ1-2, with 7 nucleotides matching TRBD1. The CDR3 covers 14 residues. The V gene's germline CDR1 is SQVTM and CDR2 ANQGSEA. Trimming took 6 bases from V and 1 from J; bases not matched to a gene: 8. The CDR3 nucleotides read TGCAGCGTCCCCCGACAGGGACTTAACTATGGCTACACCTTC. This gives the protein CSVPRQGLNYGYTF.

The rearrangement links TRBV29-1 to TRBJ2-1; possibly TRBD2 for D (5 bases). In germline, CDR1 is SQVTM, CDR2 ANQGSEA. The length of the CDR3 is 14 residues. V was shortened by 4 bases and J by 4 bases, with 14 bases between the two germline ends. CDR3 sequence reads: CSVVVEEGYNEQFF. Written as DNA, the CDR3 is TGCAGCGTTGTTGTGGAGGAAGGGTACAATGAGCAGTTCTTC.

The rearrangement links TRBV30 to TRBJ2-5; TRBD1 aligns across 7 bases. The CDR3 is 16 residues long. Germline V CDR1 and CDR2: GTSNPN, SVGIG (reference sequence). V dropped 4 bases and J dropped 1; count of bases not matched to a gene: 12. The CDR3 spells CAWTLEGAEFQETQYF. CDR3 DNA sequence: TGTGCCTGGACCCTAGAGGGGGCCGAATTCCAAGAGACCCAGTACTTC.